These 6 T cell receptor beta chains were sequenced from one sample in a study of T-cell reconstitution after alpha-beta-depleted transplantation in children. Unique molecular identifiers featured in how the TCRbeta library was prepared. From the PCR reads, TCRdb called clonotypes with MiXCR, one entry per CDR3 protein. The sample lists 900,000 or so distinct CDR3 sequences; roughly 15% were seen once. The sample was PBMCs, mostly from graft donor cells, taken 360 days after TCRalphabeta/CD19-depleted stem cell transplant. The receptors come from a male patient under 18 who had a stem cell transplant for acute lymphoblastic leukemia, so the T cells may come from the graft donor.

This chain joins TRBV6-1 and TRBJ2-1; D is unclear. In germline, CDR1 is MNHNS, CDR2 SASEGT. V lost 1 base, J lost 1 base, and 8 bases lay in between. This CDR3 is built from 15 residues. The CDR3 is CASSEVGQSYNEQFF. The CDR3 region has the DNA TGTGCCAGCAGTGAAGTCGGGCAGTCCTACAATGAGCAGTTCTTC.

This clonotype occurred many times. The CDR3 DNA reads as TGTGCCATCAGGGACGGTTGGATAGAGACCCAGTACTTC. The encoded protein is CAIRDGWIETQYF. The gene calls are TRBV10-3 and TRBJ2-5, with D unresolved. V lost 6 bases, J lost 4 bases, and 12 bases lay in between. Germline assignment: CDR1 ENHRY and CDR2 SYGVKD. The CDR3 length is 13 residues.

This clonotype turned up a few times. V is TRBV30 and J is TRBJ2-6, with TRBD1 as a possible D gene (6 bases). V lost 4 bases to trimming and J lost 4 bases, with 11 bases between them. From germline, CDR1 is GTSNPN and CDR2 SVGIG (reference sequence). CDR3 length equals 14 residues. The CDR3 reads CAWNRVTGANVLTF. Written as DNA, the CDR3 is TGTGCCTGGAACAGGGTGACAGGGGCCAACGTCCTGACTTTC.

This clonotype has more than one count but fewer than ten. This CDR3 is CASSQGQSKNIQYF. The CDR3 coding sequence is TGTGCCAGCAGCCAGGGACAGAGTAAAAACATTCAGTACTTC. This rearrangement joins TRBV2 to TRBJ2-4, with 7 nucleotides matching TRBD1. Germline CDR1 reads SNHLY; CDR2 reads FYNNEI. J was trimmed by 4 bases and V by 6 bases; bases with no gene match: 6. The CDR3 length is 14 residues.

The chain joins TRBV4-1 to TRBJ1-3, with no clear D. In germline, CDR1 is MGHRA, CDR2 YSYEKL. The CDR3 covers 15 residues. The V gene lost 0 bases and the J gene lost 0 bases, with 6 bases spanning the gap. The CDR3 protein is CASSQDRISGNTIYF. The CDR3 DNA is TGCGCCAGCAGCCAAGACAGGATCTCTGGAAACACCATATATTTT.

This chain links TRBV12-3 or TRBV12-4 with TRBJ2-1; 9 positions agree with TRBD2. The V and J ends lost 3 bases and 7 bases, in that order; junction bases with no gene match: 4. This CDR3 is built from 14 residues. CDR3 in amino acids: CASSFSGRENEQFF. In DNA, the CDR3 is TGTGCCAGCAGTTTTAGCGGGAGAGAAAATGAGCAGTTCTTC.